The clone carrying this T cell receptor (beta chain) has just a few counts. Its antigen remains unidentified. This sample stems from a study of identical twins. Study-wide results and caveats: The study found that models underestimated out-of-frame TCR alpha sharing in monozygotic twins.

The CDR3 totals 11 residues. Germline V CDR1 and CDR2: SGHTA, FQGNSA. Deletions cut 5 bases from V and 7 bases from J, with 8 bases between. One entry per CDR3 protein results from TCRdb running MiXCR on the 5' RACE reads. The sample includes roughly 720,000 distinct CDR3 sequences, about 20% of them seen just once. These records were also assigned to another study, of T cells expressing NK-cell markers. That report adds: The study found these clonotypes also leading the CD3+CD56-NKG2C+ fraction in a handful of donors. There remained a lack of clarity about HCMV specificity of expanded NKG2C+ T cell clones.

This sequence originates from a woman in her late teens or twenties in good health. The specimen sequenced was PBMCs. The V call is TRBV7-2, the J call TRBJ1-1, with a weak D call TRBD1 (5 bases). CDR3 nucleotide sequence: TGTGCCAGCAGCCGGGACTTTGAAGCTTTCTTT. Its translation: CASSRDFEAFF.